A single sample gave rise to the 7 T cell receptor beta chains below, sequenced in a study of blood T cell repertoires in COVID-19. Only in-frame clones appear in the TCRdb table, and some are missing; sequencing was by immunoSEQ multiplex PCR. The sample has roughly 150,000 clones, 70% to 90% seen once. Sequencing input: peripheral blood. These TCRs come from a man aged 60 to 69 with acute or convalescent COVID-19.

The rearrangement links TRBV18 to TRBJ2-3; a possible D gene is TRBD1 (6 bases). Germline-derived CDR1 and CDR2 are KGHSH and LQKENI. V was pared by 6 bases and J by 9 bases, with 10 bases between. The CDR3 covers 11 residues. The DNA for the CDR3 is TGTGCCAGCTCCAGACAGGAGACGCAGTATTTT. It encodes CASSRQETQYF.

The rearrangement uses TRBV5-5 and TRBJ1-1; D unclear. The CDR3 extends over 13 amino acids. V was trimmed by 0 bases and J by 3 bases, leaving 6 bases between them. Germline V gene lookup returns CDR1 SGHKS and CDR2 YYEKEE (reference sequence). CDR3 amino acids: CASSLADYTEAFF. The CDR3 DNA sequence: TGTGCCAGCAGCTTGGCAGATTACACTGAAGCTTTCTTT.

The rearrangement joins TRBV4-3 to TRBJ2-7, with 8 bases that match TRBD1. V was clipped by 5 bases and J by 3 bases; unmatched bases: 9. Germline CDR1 and CDR2: LGHNA and YSLEER. The CDR3 runs to 15 residues. The DNA of the CDR3 is TGCGCCAGCAGCACCCAGACAGGGGACGGCTACGAGCAGTACTTC. Protein: CASSTQTGDGYEQYF.

The rearrangement links TRBV6-5 to TRBJ2-1; tentatively, D is TRBD2 (6 bases). V was cut by 2 bases and J by 6 bases, with 11 bases left in between. The CDR3 spans 14 residues. Germline CDR1 MNHEY, CDR2 SVGAGI. The CDR3 nucleotides read TGTGCCAGCAGTTACCGGCCAGCGGGCAATGAGCAGTTCTTC. Amino acids: CASSYRPAGNEQFF.

CDR3 sequence: CACIFRDRGNEQFF. The CDR3 DNA reads TGTGCCTGCATCTTTCGGGACAGGGGCAATGAGCAGTTCTTC. V usage is TRBV30 and J usage is TRBJ2-1; 10 nucleotides agree with TRBD1. The ends lost 6 bases at V and 6 bases at J; junction bases unmatched: 8. Germline V lookup: CDR1 GTSNPN, CDR2 SVGIG (reference sequence). This CDR3 is built from 14 residues.

CDR3 protein: CASSVGTAYEQYF. CDR3 nucleotide sequence: TGTGCCAGCAGCGTCGGGACAGCCTACGAGCAGTACTTC. The J gene is TRBJ2-7, the V gene TRBV13, with TRBD1 identical over 7 bases. CDR3 length: 13 residues. The V gene's germline CDR1 is PRHDT and CDR2 FYEKMQ (reference sequence). Germline trimming cut 5 bases from V and 2 bases from J; bases unmatched to any gene: 3.

V usage is TRBV7-2 and J usage is TRBJ1-3; the match to TRBD1 covers 10 bases. V shed 0 bases, J shed 2 bases, and the junction held 1 base outside the gene matches. This CDR3 is 16 amino acids long. Germline lookup yields CDR1 SGHTA and CDR2 FQGNSA. The CDR3 DNA reads as TGTGCCAGCAGCTTAGCAGGACAGGGGGCTGGAAACACCATATATTTT. It specifies CASSLAGQGAGNTIYF.